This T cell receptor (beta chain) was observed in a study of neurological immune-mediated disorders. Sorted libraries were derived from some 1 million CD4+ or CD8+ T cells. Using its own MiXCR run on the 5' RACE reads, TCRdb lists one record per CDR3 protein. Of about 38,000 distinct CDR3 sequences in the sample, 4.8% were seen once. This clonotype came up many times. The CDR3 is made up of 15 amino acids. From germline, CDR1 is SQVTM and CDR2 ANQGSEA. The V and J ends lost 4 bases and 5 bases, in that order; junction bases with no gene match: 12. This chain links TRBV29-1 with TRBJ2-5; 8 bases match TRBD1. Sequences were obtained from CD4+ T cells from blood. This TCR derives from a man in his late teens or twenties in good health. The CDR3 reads CSVAWPGGMRETQYF. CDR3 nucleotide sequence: TGCAGCGTTGCGTGGCCAGGGGGCATGAGGGAGACCCAGTACTTC.